This T cell receptor beta chain came from a study of T cell changes during pregnancy in multiple sclerosis. This table comes from immunoSEQ multiplex PCR, and its TCRdb copy is limited to in-frame clones, with some not included. In the table there are over 80,000 clones, about 93% of which are singletons. V was shortened by 1 base and J by 1 base, with 10 bases between the two germline ends. Looked up from germline, CDR1 is KGHSH and CDR2 is LQKENI. The CDR3 sequence is 15 residues long. This sequence joins TRBV18 and TRBJ2-5, with a weak D call TRBD1 (6 bases). This TCR derives from a female donor in good health, enrolled as a control in a pregnancy study. This specimen consisted of peripheral blood, obtained in the third trimester of pregnancy. CDR3 nucleotides: TGTGCCAGCTCACCACTTAGGGGGTCCCAAGAGACCCAGTACTTC. Its protein product is CASSPLRGSQETQYF.